This TCR beta chain derives from a study of beta chain features in type 1 diabetes. Study findings and constraints: Researchers cautioned that cDNA sequencing could over-represent cells with high TCR expression. There was a moderate but significant shortening of TCRB CDR3s in all four CD4+ subsets of Type 1 diabetes patients. Lower insertion and higher deletion counts appeared at VDJ junctions in type 1 diabetes patients.

This clone has a handful of counts. What it recognizes is unknown. CDR3 size: 15 residues. Trimming left V 4 bases short and J 6 bases short, with 18 bases between. Looked up from germline, CDR1 is MGHRA and CDR2 is YSYEKL. Sorting of CD4+ naive, central memory, regulatory and stem cell-like memory cells was performed via CD45RO/CCR7/CD25/CD127/CD95/CD27. Sorted populations all exceeded 98% purity. Expressed TCRB transcripts were sequenced after all isolated RNA was converted to cDNA. The table came from immunoSEQ multiplex PCR; TCRdb's copy has only in-frame clones and leaves some out. The data show about 740,000 clones, 13% seen once.

The clonotype was recovered from a man aged 18 to 29 with type 1 diabetes. The chain joins TRBV4-1 to TRBJ1-1, with D possibly matching TRBD1 (6 bases). Sequencing was done on a sample of naive CD4+ T cells from blood. Here the CDR3 reads CASSPVRGPRSEAFF. As DNA, the CDR3 is TGCGCCAGCAGCCCAGTCCGGGGGCCTCGATCTGAAGCTTTCTTT.